This is a list of T cell receptor beta chains from one sample in a study of lymphopenia after photon versus proton radiotherapy. The method was immunoSEQ multiplex PCR; TCRdb's version includes in-frame clones alone and lacks a portion of them. The table has more than 25,000 clones, almost 90% seen once. The sequenced sample was peripheral blood, obtained from a patient treated with photon-based radiotherapy. Receptor source: a woman in her forties or fifties with pancreatic cancer. CDR3s include the opening cysteine and the closing phenylalanine or tryptophan. Each record gives: V gene, J gene, D gene, clone size, CDR3 DNA, CDR3 protein. D genes are given only for firm matches. Clone size is given for some rows only: seen once, a few or many times, or a class if the clone is expanded.

>TRBV18|TRBJ1-3|-|once
TGTGCCAGCTCACCAGGAGTGGGAACTGGAAACACCATATATTTT
CASSPGVGTGNTIYF
>TRBV6-1|TRBJ2-5|-|-
TGTGCCAGCAGTGACAGGTGGGAGACCCAGTACTTC
CASSDRWETQYF
>TRBV19|TRBJ1-4|-|-
TGTGCCAGTAAGGGGGATAGGGGTGATGAGAATGAAAAACTGTTTTTT
CASKGDRGDENEKLFF
>TRBV4-3|TRBJ2-7|TRBD2|-
TGCGCCAGCAGCCAAGAGGGCGGGAGCTCCTACGAGCAGTACTTC
CASSQEGGSSYEQYF
>TRBV5-5|TRBJ2-3|TRBD2|-
TGTGCCAGCAGCTTGGAGCGAGCGGGAAAAGATACGCAGTATTTT
CASSLERAGKDTQYF
>TRBV15|TRBJ2-6|-|-
TGTGCCACCAGCAGAGACTCTGGGGCCAACGTCCTGACTTTC
CATSRDSGANVLTF
>TRBV11-3|TRBJ2-1|-|-
TGTGCCAGCAGCTCCCGCTGGCCCGGTGAGCAGTTCTTC
CASSSRWPGEQFF
>TRBV16|TRBJ2-7|-|-
TGTGCCAGCAGCCAACCGGACAGAGGTAACTCCTACGAGCAGTACTTC
CASSQPDRGNSYEQYF
>TRBV5-1|TRBJ2-5|-|-
TGCGCCAGCAGCTTGGGGGGACCTGGTGCGGAGACCCAGTACTTC
CASSLGGPGAETQYF
>TRBV6-4|TRBJ2-3|TRBD1|-
TGTGCCAGCAGTGACTCGGGGGGACAGGGTCGCACAGATACGCAGTATTTT
CASSDSGGQGRTDTQYF
>TRBV28|TRBJ1-5|TRBD1|-
TGTGCCAGCAGTTTGGGGGGGACAGGGGGTCAGCCCCAGCATTTT
CASSLGGTGGQPQHF
>TRBV10-3|TRBJ2-1|-|-
TGTGCCATCAAGGGAAAGGGGGGTGAGTTGGATGAGCAGTTCTTC
CAIKGKGGELDEQFF
>TRBV14|TRBJ1-2|-|-
TGTGCCAGCAGCCAATCTCACGGGTGGCTATATGGCTACACCTTC
CASSQSHGWLYGYTF
>TRBV27|TRBJ2-5|-|-
TGTGCCAGCAGTTTAGTTGCAGGGAGGGAGACCCAGTACTTC
CASSLVAGRETQYF
>TRBV19|TRBJ2-5|-|-
TGTGCCAGTAGTGCCCGGAGGGCAGAAGAGACCCAGTACTTC
CASSARRAEETQYF
>TRBV28|TRBJ2-1|-|-
TGTGCCAGCAGTATGCGAGAGGCCTACAATGAGCAGTTCTTC
CASSMREAYNEQFF
>TRBV10-3|TRBJ2-5|TRBD2|-
TGTGCCATCAGTGAGCCCGGGAGGGCCCGCGGAGAGACCCAGTACTTC
CAISEPGRARGETQYF
>TRBV10-1|TRBJ2-7|TRBD2|-
TGCGCCAGCAGTGGGCTAGCGGGAGGCTACGAGCAGTACTTC
CASSGLAGGYEQYF
>TRBV11-2|TRBJ2-5|-|-
TGTGCCAGCAGCTTAGGTCAGGGGAGGACCCAGTACTTC
CASSLGQGRTQYF
>TRBV28|TRBJ1-2|TRBD1|-
TGTGCCAGCAGTTCGGGGACAGTCCCTGGCACCTTC
CASSSGTVPGTF
>TRBV7-2|TRBJ2-7|TRBD1|-
TGTGCCAGCAGCTTAGCGATCGGTCTTGGGACAGGGTCCTACGAGCAGTACTTC
CASSLAIGLGTGSYEQYF
>TRBV2|TRBJ2-7|-|-
TGTGCCAGCGGGAACATCTACGAGCAGTACTTC
CASGNIYEQYF
>TRBV7-9|TRBJ2-3|-|-
TGTGCCAGCAGCTCAATAACAGATACGCAGTATTTT
CASSSITDTQYF
>TRBV7-2|TRBJ2-6|-|-
TGTGCCAGCAGCTTGGGCCTAGGGGCCAACGTCCTGACTTTC
CASSLGLGANVLTF
>TRBV23-1|TRBJ2-6|-|-
TGCGCCAGCAGTCCGTGGCTTACGCAACAAAGTCGGGCCAACGTCCTGACTTTC
CASSPWLTQQSRANVLTF
>TRBV19|TRBJ1-3|-|-
TGTGCCAGTACCCCGGGGCTTGGAAACACCATATATTTT
CASTPGLGNTIYF